The present T cell receptor beta chain was sequenced within a study of response to subunit inactivated influenza vaccine. Many counts were recorded for this clonotype. Its antigen is still unknown. The study, taken as a whole, reports: Authors suggested each seasonal flu vaccination may recruit only limited numbers of new T cells.

V was pared by 3 bases and J by 5 bases, with 13 bases between. CDR3 size: 14 residues. TCRdb called the RT-PCR reads again in MiXCR, with one record for every CDR3 protein. The profile shows around 570,000 distinct CDR3 sequences, 7.5% to 8.5% of them singletons. The receptor comes from a man in his fifties or sixties who received an inactivated influenza vaccine. Sample: PBMCs from blood, taken about 24 months after vaccination. The genes are TRBV12-3 or TRBV12-4 and TRBJ2-5, with no clear D. DNA of the CDR3: TGTGCCAGCAGTTTTCGAGTGAGTCGGGAGACCCAGTACTTC. Translated, it gives CASSFRVSRETQYF.